What follows are 28 T cell receptor beta chains derived from one specimen sequenced in a study of blood T cell repertoires in COVID-19 (dated by TCRdb to 2020 to 2022). The method was the immunoSEQ multiplex PCR assay. TCRdb limited this immuneACCESS table to in-frame rearrangements with V and J called. A share of clones is missing; checked studies link under half to unresolved V genes, and the rest is unexplained. This sample has about 180,000 clones in its table, and 70% to 80% of those were observed once. The ten top clones hold 13% to 15% of the sample. Sequenced sample: PBMCs or T cells enriched from blood (not recorded which). These receptor sequences come from a man in his 60s who had been exposed to COVID-19.

The V call is TRBV9, the J call TRBJ2-7, with 10 bases identical to TRBD2. The CDR3 is 14 residues long. Looked up from germline, CDR1 is SGDLS and CDR2 is YYNGEE. With 4 bases clipped from V and 0 bases from J, the junction kept 1 base outside the gene matches. CDR3: CASSSSGSSYEQYF. CDR3 coding DNA: TGTGCCAGCAGCTCTAGCGGGAGCTCCTACGAGCAGTACTTC.

The chain has TRBV5-1 and TRBJ2-1; 8 nucleotides line up with TRBD1. This CDR3 is built from 17 residues. V lost 0 bases, J lost 5 bases, and 10 bases stayed unmatched. Germline V lookup: CDR1 SGHRS, CDR2 YFSETQ. CDR3: CASSLVAGGAGDNEQFF. As DNA, the CDR3 is TGCGCCAGCAGCTTGGTGGCAGGGGGCGCCGGTGACAATGAGCAGTTCTTC.

This clone has just one count. The chain has TRBV18 and TRBJ2-1; TRBD1 aligns across 8 bases. The J segment lost 7 bases and the V segment lost 2 bases, leaving 10 bases of the junction unmatched. The CDR3 is made up of 16 amino acids. The germline V gene encodes CDR1 KGHSH and CDR2 LQKENI. CDR3 DNA: TGTGCCAGCTCACCAATCCCAGGACAGGGACCAAATGAGCAGTTCTTC. Translated: CASSPIPGQGPNEQFF.

The chain combines TRBV10-1 with TRBJ2-1; D unclear. This CDR3 region has 15 residues. The V end lost 1 base, the J end lost 4 bases, and 11 bases lay between the germline ends. CDR1 and CDR2 (germline): WNHNN, SYGVQD (reference sequence). The CDR3 DNA sequence: TGCGCCAGCAGTGAGTACGCACAGAATTACAATGAGCAGTTCTTC. It codes for CASSEYAQNYNEQFF.

This clone appeared a single time. The CDR3 here is CASRFGQGALKTQYF. The CDR3 nucleotides are TGTGCCAGCAGGTTTGGACAGGGGGCTTTAAAGACCCAGTACTTC. The V call is TRBV28, the J call TRBJ2-5; the match to TRBD1 covers 11 bases. V shed 6 bases and J 6 bases; nucleotides not matched to a gene: 9. This CDR3 has 15 amino acids. CDR1 is MDHEN and CDR2 is SYDVKM in the germline V gene. The full variable domain, completed using reference TRBV28 and TRBJ2-5, is DVKVTQSSRYLVKRTGEKVFLECVQDMDHENMFWYRQDPGLGLRLIYFSYDVKMKEKGDIPEGYSVSREKKERFSLILESASTNQTSMYLCASRFGQGALKTQYFGPGTRLLVL.

This chain uses TRBV7-8 with TRBJ2-5, with 11 positions matching TRBD2. This CDR3 spans 14 amino acids. Germline trimming cut 5 bases from V and 6 bases from J; bases unmatched to any gene: 5. Germline assignment: CDR1 SGHVS and CDR2 FQNEAQ. The DNA of the CDR3 is TGTGCCAGCAGCCTTACTAGCGGGAGACAGACCCAGTACTTC. Its protein is CASSLTSGRQTQYF. Combining the CDR3 with reference TRBV7-8 and TRBJ2-5 gives the whole variable domain GAGVSQSPRYKVAKRGQDVALRCDPISGHVSLFWYQQALGQGPEFLTYFQNEAQLDKSGLPSDRFFAERPEGSVSTLKIQRTQQEDSAVYLCASSLTSGRQTQYFGPGTRLLVL.

This clone was observed a single time. This chain links TRBV27 with TRBJ2-2; 7 positions match TRBD1. This CDR3 spans 15 amino acids. Germline trimming cut 5 bases from V and 6 bases from J; bases unmatched to any gene: 9. Germline V gene lookup returns CDR1 MNHEY and CDR2 SMNVEV (reference sequence). In DNA form, the CDR3 reads TGTGCCAGCAGTCGGCCGGGACAGCTAGCCGGGGAGCTGTTTTTT. This translates into CASSRPGQLAGELFF.

The CDR3 DNA is TGTGCCAGCAGCTCCGGCCCCCCGGACAGAGCCTATGGCTACACCTTC. It yields the protein CASSSGPPDRAYGYTF. The chain uses TRBV7-2 and TRBJ1-2, with D tentatively TRBD1 (6 bases). V was shortened by 4 bases and J by 4 bases, with 19 bases between the two germline ends. Germline V gene sequence: CDR1 SGHTA, CDR2 FQGNSA. The CDR3 is 16 amino acids.

In its sample, this clone was seen a few times. V is TRBV27 and J is TRBJ2-7, with D hard to call. Per germline, CDR1 MNHEY and CDR2 SMNVEV (reference sequence). The CDR3 loop spans 11 amino acids. Trimming took 3 bases from V and 4 from J, leaving 4 bases between them. In nucleotides, the CDR3 is TGTGCCAGCAGTTTTAGATACGAGCAGTACTTC. It specifies CASSFRYEQYF.

This clone was found many times. The genes are TRBV4-3 and TRBJ1-6; TRBD1 is a possible D gene (6 bases). Per germline, CDR1 LGHNA and CDR2 YSLEER. The CDR3 sequence is 15 residues long. Between the trimmed V and J ends, which lost 4 bases and 6 bases, there was a span of 13 bases. The CDR3 DNA reads TGCGCCAGCAGCCTAGTCGGACAGATTAATTCACCCCTCCACTTT. Protein product: CASSLVGQINSPLHF.

The gene calls are TRBV6-5 and TRBJ2-7, with 7 bases that match TRBD2. The CDR3 spans 14 residues. V lost 8 bases and J lost 9; bases outside the gene matches: 16. Germline V CDR1 and CDR2: MNHEY, SVGAGI. CDR3 in amino acids: CASSPGASGRMQYF. The CDR3 DNA sequence: TGTGCCAGCTCCCCTGGGGCTAGCGGTCGCATGCAGTACTTC.

The gene calls are TRBV7-2 and TRBJ1-1; D remains ambiguous. The CDR3 is made up of 16 amino acids. CDR1 is SGHTA, CDR2 FQGNSA, per germline. Trimming pared 2 bases from V and 1 base from J, leaving 14 bases between. This chain's CDR3 is CASSLPLGVSNTEAFF. The CDR3 DNA follows: TGTGCCAGCAGCTTACCCCTGGGAGTTTCGAACACTGAAGCTTTCTTT.

This rearrangement joins TRBV7-3 to TRBJ2-5; 10 bases map to TRBD1. This CDR3 region has 16 residues. V trimming: 5 bases; J trimming: 2 bases; junction bases outside the gene matches: 8. The germline V gene encodes CDR1 SGHTA and CDR2 FQGTGA. DNA of the CDR3: TGTGCCAGCAGCCCATGGGGGACAGGGGTACAAGAGACCCAGTACTTC. This codes for CASSPWGTGVQETQYF. The full variable domain, completed using reference TRBV7-3 and TRBJ2-5, is GAGVSQTPSNKVTEKGKYVELRCDPISGHTALYWYRQSLGQGPEFLIYFQGTGAADDSGLPNDRFFAVRPEGSVSTLKIQRTERGDSAVYLCASSPWGTGVQETQYFGPGTRLLVL.

CDR3 in DNA: TGTGCCAGCAGCTTGTCCGGGTCCGTATATGGCTACACCTTC. It translates to CASSLSGSVYGYTF. This chain connects TRBV7-8 to TRBJ1-2; D is ambiguous. CDR3 size: 14 residues. The V end lost 3 bases, the J end lost 5 bases, and 13 bases lay between the germline ends. CDR1 and CDR2 from the germline V gene are SGHVS and FQNEAQ.

Of note for this clone: The identical CDR3 is also encoded by other nucleotide sequences in the sample. The chain uses TRBV18 and TRBJ2-5; 10 nucleotides align to TRBD2. Germline V CDR1 and CDR2: KGHSH, LQKENI. CDR3 length: 16 amino acids. Trimming removed 1 base from V and 2 bases from J; junction bases left unmatched: 4. CDR3 protein: CASSPLGLAVQETQYF. In nucleotides, the CDR3 is TGTGCCAGCTCACCACTAGGACTAGCGGTACAAGAGACCCAGTACTTC. Full variable domain (rest looked up from reference TRBV18 and TRBJ2-5): NAGVMQNPRHLVRRRGQEARLRCSPMKGHSHVYWYRQLPEEGLKFMVYLQKENIIDESGMPKERFSAEFPKEGPSILRIQQVVRGDSAAYFCASSPLGLAVQETQYFGPGTRLLVL.

On this clone itself: The sample carries other DNA sequences with the same CDR3. This rearrangement joins TRBV19 to TRBJ2-1; TRBD1 aligns across 8 bases. This CDR3 is 14 amino acids long. The trim removed 4 bases at V and 4 bases at J, leaving 3 bases unmatched. Germline values: CDR1 LNHDA, CDR2 SQIVND (reference sequence). The CDR3 DNA follows: TGTGCCAGTAGTAGCCGGGACAGGTACAATGAGCAGTTCTTC. Its translation: CASSSRDRYNEQFF. The entire variable domain, with the rest obtained from reference TRBV19 and TRBJ2-1, is as follows: DGGITQSPKYLFRKEGQNVTLSCEQNLNHDAMYWYRQDPGQGLRLIYYSQIVNDFQKGDIAEGYSVSREKKESFPLTVTSAQKNPTAFYLCASSSRDRYNEQFFGPGTRLTVL.

This clone was counted only a few times. J is TRBJ2-2 and V is TRBV20-1; 12 bases fit TRBD2. The V and J ends lost 3 bases and 7 bases, in that order; junction bases with no gene match: 9. Looked up from germline, CDR1 is DFQATT and CDR2 is SNEGSKA (reference sequence). This CDR3 is 16 amino acids long. Written as DNA, the CDR3 is TGCAGTGCTAGTGCTAGCGGGAGGGAATGGGGCGGGGAGCTGTTTTTT. Protein: CSASASGREWGGELFF.

The gene calls are TRBV18 and TRBJ2-7; weak D call: TRBD1 (5 bases). This CDR3 comprises 16 residues. V was cut by 3 bases and J by 2 bases, with 17 bases left in between. CDR1 and CDR2 (germline): KGHSH, LQKENI. The DNA for the CDR3 is TGTGCCAGCTCACCTCGCCCGCAGGGTAGTCCCTACGAGCAGTACTTC. Translating it yields CASSPRPQGSPYEQYF.

The rearrangement uses TRBV9 and TRBJ1-4; D gene unclear. CDR3 length: 14 residues. From germline, CDR1 is SGDLS and CDR2 YYNGEE. V dropped 0 bases and J dropped 7 bases, with 10 bases sitting between them. CDR3 DNA sequence: TGTGCCAGCAGCGTAGGGTCAGCGTCTGAAAAACTGTTTTTT. Protein sequence: CASSVGSASEKLFF.

This clone was recorded only once. This rearrangement joins TRBV5-4 to TRBJ1-2, with unresolved D. Trimming removed 2 bases from V and 8 bases from J, with 19 bases in between. This CDR3 has 15 residues. The germline gives CDR1 SGHNT, CDR2 YYREEE (reference sequence). Written as DNA, the CDR3 is TGTGCCAGCAGCTTCGGGTCAGCCTACTTTTGGGGCTACACCTTC. Translated: CASSFGSAYFWGYTF.

The gene calls are TRBV11-2 and TRBJ2-1, with D maybe TRBD2 (6 bases). CDR1 SGHAT and CDR2 FQNNGV come from the germline V gene. This CDR3 region has 16 residues. Trimming removed 0 bases at V and 4 bases at J, with 13 bases between. Here the CDR3 reads CASSLDRLAYYNEQFF. The CDR3 coding sequence is TGTGCCAGCAGCTTAGATCGCCTAGCGTATTACAATGAGCAGTTCTTC.

V gene TRBV14 combines with J gene TRBJ1-1, with D hard to call. Germline CDR1 SGHDN, CDR2 FVKESK. The germline V and J ends were trimmed by 0 bases and 0 bases, with 2 bases remaining between them. This CDR3 is 13 amino acids long. CDR3 region: CASSQDLNTEAFF. The CDR3 bases are TGTGCCAGCAGCCAAGACTTGAACACTGAAGCTTTCTTT.

The chain uses TRBV6-5 and TRBJ2-7, with 11 bases matching TRBD1. The CDR3 runs to 14 residues. The germline V gene has CDR1 MNHEY and CDR2 SVGAGI. Trimming cost V 9 bases and J 1 base; bases outside gene matches: 5. CDR3 nucleotide sequence: TGTGCCAGTATGGACAGGGGGCCTTCCTACGAGCAGTACTTC. Encoded protein: CASMDRGPSYEQYF.

This clone was seen a handful of times. The chain links TRBV2 to TRBJ2-1, with 7 bases aligning to TRBD2. This CDR3 spans 14 amino acids. In germline, CDR1 is SNHLY, CDR2 FYNNEI. V shed 7 bases and J 5 bases; nucleotides not matched to a gene: 8. The CDR3 spells CASNLKGGNNEQFF. The CDR3 DNA reads TGTGCCAGCAACCTAAAGGGAGGGAACAATGAGCAGTTCTTC. Supplemented by reference TRBV2 and TRBJ2-1, the full variable domain reads EPEVTQTPSHQVTQMGQEVILRCVPISNHLYFYWYRQILGQKVEFLVSFYNNEISEKSEIFDDQFSVERPDGSNFTLKIRSTKLEDSAMYFCASNLKGGNNEQFFGPGTRLTVL.

This clone has only a few counts. No DNA is shown, since the ends of the CDR3 on it are uncertain; the CDR3 is the one TCRdb lists. This chain joins TRBV6-5 and TRBJ1-6. CDR1 and CDR2 from the germline V gene are MNHEY and SVGAGI. The CDR3 adds up to 16 amino acids, both ends counted. The CDR3 here is CASSSSGGFYNSPLHF.

This sequence joins TRBV10-3 and TRBJ2-2, with D perhaps TRBD2 (6 bases). The V end lost 7 bases, the J end lost 7 bases, and 16 bases lay between the germline ends. Germline CDR1 reads ENHRY; CDR2 reads SYGVKD. The CDR3 spans 14 residues. The CDR3 DNA reads as TGTGCCATCACCTCGGCGGGGTCCCGCGGGGAGCTGTTTTTT. Translated: CAITSAGSRGELFF.

V usage is TRBV5-6 and J usage is TRBJ1-1; no reliable D call. This CDR3 has 15 residues. The germline CDR1 and CDR2 sequences are SGHDT and YYEEEE. V lost 4 bases, J lost 3 bases, and 16 bases lay in between. In DNA form, the CDR3 reads TGTGCCAGCAGCGGCAATACCGGGAGCTACACTGAAGCTTTCTTT. It specifies CASSGNTGSYTEAFF.

The V call is TRBV24-1, the J call TRBJ1-4; D is uncertain. The CDR3 length is 14 residues. Trimming removed 5 bases from V and 1 base from J, with 7 bases in between. The germline V gene has CDR1 KGHDR and CDR2 SFDVKD. CDR3 DNA sequence: TGTGCCACCAGTGCAGCAGGAACTAATGAAAAACTGTTTTTT. Encoded protein: CATSAAGTNEKLFF.